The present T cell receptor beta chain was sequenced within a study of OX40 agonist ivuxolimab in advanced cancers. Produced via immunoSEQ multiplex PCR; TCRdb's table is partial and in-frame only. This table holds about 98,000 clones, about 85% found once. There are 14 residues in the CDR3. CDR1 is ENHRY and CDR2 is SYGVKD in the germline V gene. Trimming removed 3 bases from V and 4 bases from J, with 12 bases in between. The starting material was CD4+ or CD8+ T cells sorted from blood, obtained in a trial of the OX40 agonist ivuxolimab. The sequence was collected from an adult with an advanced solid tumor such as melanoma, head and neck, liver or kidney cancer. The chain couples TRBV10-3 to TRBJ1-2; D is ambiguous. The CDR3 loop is CAISDQAAVYGYTF. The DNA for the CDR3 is TGTGCCATCAGTGACCAGGCGGCTGTCTATGGCTACACCTTC.